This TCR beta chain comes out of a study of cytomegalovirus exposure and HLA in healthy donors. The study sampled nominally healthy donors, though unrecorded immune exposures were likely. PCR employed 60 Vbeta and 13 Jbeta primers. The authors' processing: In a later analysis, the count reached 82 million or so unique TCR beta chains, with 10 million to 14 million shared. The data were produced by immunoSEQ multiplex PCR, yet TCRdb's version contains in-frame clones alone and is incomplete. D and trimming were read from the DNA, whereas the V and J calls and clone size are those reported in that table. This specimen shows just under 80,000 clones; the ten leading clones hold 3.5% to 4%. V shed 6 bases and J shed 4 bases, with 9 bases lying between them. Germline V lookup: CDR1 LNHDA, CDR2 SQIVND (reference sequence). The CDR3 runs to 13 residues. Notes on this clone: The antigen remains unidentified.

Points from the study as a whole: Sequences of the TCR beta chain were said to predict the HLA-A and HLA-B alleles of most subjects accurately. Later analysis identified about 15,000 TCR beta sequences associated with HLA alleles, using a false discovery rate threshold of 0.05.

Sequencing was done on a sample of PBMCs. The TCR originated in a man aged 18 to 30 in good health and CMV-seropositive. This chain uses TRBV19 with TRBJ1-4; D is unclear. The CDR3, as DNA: TGTGCCAGTAGGAACAGCGGTAATGAAAAACTGTTTTTT. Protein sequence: CASRNSGNEKLFF.